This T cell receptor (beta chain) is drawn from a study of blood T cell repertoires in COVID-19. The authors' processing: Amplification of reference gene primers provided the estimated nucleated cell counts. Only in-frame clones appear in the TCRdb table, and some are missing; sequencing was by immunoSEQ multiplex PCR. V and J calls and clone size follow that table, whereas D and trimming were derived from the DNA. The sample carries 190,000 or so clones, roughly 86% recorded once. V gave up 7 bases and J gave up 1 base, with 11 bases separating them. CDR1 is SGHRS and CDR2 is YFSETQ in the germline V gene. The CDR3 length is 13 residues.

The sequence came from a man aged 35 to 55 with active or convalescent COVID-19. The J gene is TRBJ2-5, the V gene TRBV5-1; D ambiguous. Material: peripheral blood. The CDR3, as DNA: TGCGCCAGCCGATACCAGATCCAAGAGACCCAGTACTTC. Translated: CASRYQIQETQYF.